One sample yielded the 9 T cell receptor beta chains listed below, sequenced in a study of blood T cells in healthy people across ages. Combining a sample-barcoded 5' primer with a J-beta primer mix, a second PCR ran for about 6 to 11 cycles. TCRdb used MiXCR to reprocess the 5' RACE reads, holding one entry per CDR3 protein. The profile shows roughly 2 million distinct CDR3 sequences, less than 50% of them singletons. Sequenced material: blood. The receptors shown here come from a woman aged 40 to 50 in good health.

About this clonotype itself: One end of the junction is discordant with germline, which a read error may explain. The CDR3 nucleotides are TGTGCCATCATTGAGGAGGTAGCGGGGAACAATGAGCAGTTCTTC. This encodes CAIIEEVAGNNEQFF. The V and J genes are TRBV10-3 and TRBJ2-1; 8 bases are a match to TRBD2. Germline assignment: CDR1 ENHRY and CDR2 SYGVKD. This CDR3 comprises 15 residues.

In DNA, the CDR3 is TGTGCCAGCAGCCAAAAGGACAGGGAGCAAAACATTCAGTACTTC. It is translated as CASSQKDREQNIQYF. This chain uses TRBV4-2 with TRBJ2-4, with 8 bases identical to TRBD1. Per the germline V gene, CDR1 is LGHNA and CDR2 is YNFKEQ. This CDR3 comprises 15 residues. V was clipped by 2 bases and J by 5 bases; unmatched bases: 5.

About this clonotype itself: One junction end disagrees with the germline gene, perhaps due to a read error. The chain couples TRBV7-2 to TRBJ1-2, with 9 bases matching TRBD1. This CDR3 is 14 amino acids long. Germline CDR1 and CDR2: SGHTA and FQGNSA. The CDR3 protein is CASSLGQGMEGYTF. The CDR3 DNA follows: TGTGCCAGCAGTTTAGGACAGGGGATGGAGGGCTACACCTTC.

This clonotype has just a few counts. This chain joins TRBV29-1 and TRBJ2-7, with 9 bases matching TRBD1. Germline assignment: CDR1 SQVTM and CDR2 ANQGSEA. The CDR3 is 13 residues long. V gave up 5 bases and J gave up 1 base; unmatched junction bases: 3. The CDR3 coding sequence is TGCAGCGTTCCCGGGACAGGGTCCTACGAGCAGTACTTC. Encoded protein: CSVPGTGSYEQYF.

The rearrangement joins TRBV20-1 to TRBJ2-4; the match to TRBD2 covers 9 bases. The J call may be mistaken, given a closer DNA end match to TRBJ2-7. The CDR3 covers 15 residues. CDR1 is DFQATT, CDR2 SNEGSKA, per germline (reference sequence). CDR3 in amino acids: CSARDPGLAPYEQYF. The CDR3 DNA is TGCAGTGCTAGAGATCCGGGACTAGCCCCCTACGAGCAGTACTTC.

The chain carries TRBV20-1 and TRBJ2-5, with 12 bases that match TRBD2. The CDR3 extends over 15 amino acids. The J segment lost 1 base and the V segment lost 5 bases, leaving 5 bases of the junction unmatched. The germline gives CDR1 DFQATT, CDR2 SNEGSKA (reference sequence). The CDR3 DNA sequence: TGCAGTGCTGGGGGACTAGCGGGCGCCCAAGAGACCCAGTACTTC. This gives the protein CSAGGLAGAQETQYF.

CDR3 sequence: CASSYLAGGHNEQYF. The CDR3 DNA is TGCGCCAGCAGCTACCTAGCGGGGGGTCACAATGAGCAGTACTTC. The chain carries TRBV5-1 and TRBJ2-7, with 11 bases aligning to TRBD2. Germline values: CDR1 SGHRS, CDR2 YFSETQ. Losses at the gene ends were 3 bases for V and 7 bases for J; bases not matched to a gene: 9. The CDR3 contains 15 residues.

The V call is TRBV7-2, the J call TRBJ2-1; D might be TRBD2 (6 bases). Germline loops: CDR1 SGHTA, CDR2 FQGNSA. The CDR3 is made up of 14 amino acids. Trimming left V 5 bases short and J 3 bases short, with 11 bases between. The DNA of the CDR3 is TGTGCCAGCAGCCCCCCGGACTACTACAATGAGCAGTTCTTC. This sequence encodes CASSPPDYYNEQFF.

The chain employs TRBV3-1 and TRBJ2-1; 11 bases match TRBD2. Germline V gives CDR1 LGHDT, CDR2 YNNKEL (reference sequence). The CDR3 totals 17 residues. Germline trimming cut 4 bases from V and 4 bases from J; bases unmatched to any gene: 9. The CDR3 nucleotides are TGTGCCAGCAGCCCAGAAGAGGGACTAGCGGATTACAATGAGCAGTTCTTC. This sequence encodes CASSPEEGLADYNEQFF.